The present entry profiles one T cell receptor (beta chain) with its context. What it binds is not known. This CDR3 has 15 residues. V gave up 4 bases and J gave up 5 bases, with 16 bases separating them. From germline, CDR1 is MGHRA and CDR2 YSYEKL. The sample is drawn from a study of T-cell memory formation after mild COVID-19. Study-wide points: A balance of CD4 and CD8 characterized clones contracting day 15 to 85, whereas later expanders leaned CD4+.

MiXCR, run by TCRdb on the 5' RACE reads, gives a single entry per CDR3 protein. Of over 95,000 distinct CDR3 sequences in the sample, 22% were seen once. This TCR was sampled from a man between 18 and 29 years old who had mild COVID-19 (a few samples of this study predate the infection). Cell type and time point are not known. Sample: PBMCs or a T cell subset sorted from them (not recorded which). The rearrangement joins TRBV4-1 to TRBJ2-3; D gene unclear. The CDR3 reads CASSLRRSYQDTQYF. The CDR3 nucleotides are TGCGCCAGCAGCCTCCGACGGTCTTACCAAGATACGCAGTATTTT.